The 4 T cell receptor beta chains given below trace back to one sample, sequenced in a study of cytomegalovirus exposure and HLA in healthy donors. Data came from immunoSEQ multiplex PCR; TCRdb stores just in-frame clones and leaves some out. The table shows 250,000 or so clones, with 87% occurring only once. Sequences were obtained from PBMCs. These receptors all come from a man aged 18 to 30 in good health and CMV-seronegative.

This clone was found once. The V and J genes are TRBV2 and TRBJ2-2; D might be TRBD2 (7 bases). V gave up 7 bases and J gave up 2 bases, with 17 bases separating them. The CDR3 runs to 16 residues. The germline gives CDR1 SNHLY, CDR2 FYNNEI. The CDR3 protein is CASTRRWGGNTGELFF. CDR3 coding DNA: TGTGCCAGCACTCGAAGATGGGGGGGCAACACCGGGGAGCTGTTTTTT.

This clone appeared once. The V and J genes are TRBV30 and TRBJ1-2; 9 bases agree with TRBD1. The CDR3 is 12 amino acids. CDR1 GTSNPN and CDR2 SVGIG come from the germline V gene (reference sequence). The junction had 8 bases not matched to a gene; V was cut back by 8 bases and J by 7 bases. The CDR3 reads CAGTGRLGGYTF. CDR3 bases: TGTGCCGGGACAGGGAGGTTGGGTGGCTACACCTTC. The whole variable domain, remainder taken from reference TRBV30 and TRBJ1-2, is SQTIHQWPATLVQPVGSPLSLECTVEGTSNPNLYWYRQAAGRGLQLLFYSVGIGQISSEVPQNLSASRPQDRQFILSSKKLLLSDSGFYLCAGTGRLGGYTFGSGTRLTVV.

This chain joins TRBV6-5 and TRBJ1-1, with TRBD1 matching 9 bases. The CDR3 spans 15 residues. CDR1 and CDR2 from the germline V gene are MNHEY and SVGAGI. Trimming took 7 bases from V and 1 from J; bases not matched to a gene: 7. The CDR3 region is CASTKGQGSNTEAFF. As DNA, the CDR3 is TGTGCCAGCACGAAGGGACAGGGATCGAACACTGAAGCTTTCTTT.

The CDR3 DNA reads as TGCAGCGTTGAAGATTGGCGGGAGCTAAACAATGAGCAGTTCTTC. This encodes CSVEDWRELNNEQFF. The chain joins TRBV29-1 to TRBJ2-1, with 7 bases fitting TRBD2. V was pared by 0 bases and J by 5 bases, with 7 bases of the junction left unmatched. Germline V lookup: CDR1 SQVTM, CDR2 ANQGSEA. The CDR3 loop spans 15 amino acids.